Given below is one TCR beta chain in context. The sample comes from a study of blood T cell repertoires in COVID-19. The CDR3 extends over 14 amino acids. CDR1 is SGHRS and CDR2 is YFSETQ in the germline V gene. The J segment lost 4 bases and the V segment lost 4 bases, leaving 8 bases of the junction unmatched. In the authors' workflow: The assay estimated nucleated cells by amplifying reference gene primers. Sequenced by immunoSEQ multiplex PCR; TCRdb stores in-frame clones only, minus some. The D gene and trimming were derived from the DNA, and the V and J assignments and clone size from that table. The table has 9,500 to 15,000 clones, roughly 90% seen once.

The sequencing sample was made of peripheral blood. This receptor was obtained from a man in his 70s with active COVID-19. The V call is TRBV5-1, the J call TRBJ2-7; 7 bases match TRBD1. The CDR3 spells CASSRQGETYEQYF. As DNA, the CDR3 is TGCGCCAGCAGCCGACAGGGAGAGACGTACGAGCAGTACTTC.